What follows are 26 T cell receptor beta chains derived from one specimen sequenced in a study of shared clonotypes between healthy human individuals. Clones were sequenced by immunoSEQ multiplex PCR, and TCRdb holds only the in-frame ones, with some missing. The profile covers 850,000 to 1,100,000 clones, with around 77% appearing a single time and 0.89% taken by the ten largest. The specimen was memory CD4+ T cells from PBMCs. Subset noted: CD45RA-negative fraction. The receptor set was obtained from a man between 18 and 35 years old in good health. Some clones in this sample may be carry-over from other donors' samples.

The chain combines TRBV28 with TRBJ1-2, with a weak D call TRBD1 (6 bases). CDR1 and CDR2 (germline): MDHEN, SYDVKM. V lost 5 bases and J 6 bases, leaving 13 bases between the germline ends. This CDR3 spans 13 amino acids. The DNA for the CDR3 is TGTGCCAGCAGTCACAGGGAATACGATGGCTACACCTTC. The encoded protein is CASSHREYDGYTF.

Regarding this clone: A much larger clone differs by one base, so this may be a read error. The CDR3 loop reads CASRVPQGASYEQYF. The CDR3 coding sequence is TGTGCCAGCAGGGTCCCACAGGGGGCCTCCTACGAGCAGTACTTC. This chain links TRBV11-3 with TRBJ2-7; 9 nucleotides align to TRBD1. The junction had 6 bases not matched to a gene; V was cut back by 6 bases and J by 0 bases. Per the germline V gene, CDR1 is SGHNT and CDR2 is YENEEA. This CDR3 is built from 15 residues.

CDR3 in DNA: TGTGCCAGCAGTCCCCCGTCCGGGCTAGCGGGAGGGCGGAAGACCCAGTACTTC. Its protein is CASSPPSGLAGGRKTQYF. The J gene is TRBJ2-5, the V gene TRBV28, with TRBD2 matching 12 bases. V trimming: 5 bases; J trimming: 6 bases; junction bases outside the gene matches: 16. Germline CDR1 reads MDHEN; CDR2 reads SYDVKM. The CDR3 is 18 amino acids.

This clone was detected once. The gene calls are TRBV2 and TRBJ1-4, with TRBD1 identical over 8 bases. The V gene's germline CDR1 is SNHLY and CDR2 FYNNEI. This CDR3 spans 15 amino acids. Trimming took 5 bases from V and 10 from J; bases not matched to a gene: 12. The CDR3 DNA reads as TGTGCCAGCAGTACTACTGACAGGGGTCTTGGAAAACTGTTTTTT. It specifies CASSTTDRGLGKLFF.

The J gene is TRBJ1-1, the V gene TRBV27, with TRBD1 as a possible D gene (5 bases). Germline CDR1 is MNHEY and CDR2 is SMNVEV (reference sequence). This CDR3 is 14 amino acids long. With 5 bases removed from V and 5 bases from J, the gap between germline ends came to 15 bases. In DNA form, the CDR3 reads TGTGCCAGCAGTAGCGGCAGACAGACTACTGAAGCTTTCTTT. Amino acids: CASSSGRQTTEAFF.

The sample holds one count of this clone. This chain links TRBV27 with TRBJ1-1; no clear D gene. The germline V gene encodes CDR1 MNHEY and CDR2 SMNVEV (reference sequence). The CDR3 is made up of 13 amino acids. The V gene lost 0 bases and the J gene lost 1 base, with 3 bases spanning the gap. CDR3 amino acids: CASSLSTNTEAFF. The CDR3 DNA follows: TGTGCCAGCAGTTTATCAACGAACACTGAAGCTTTCTTT.

This chain links TRBV28 with TRBJ2-5, with TRBD1 matching 9 bases. The CDR3 covers 14 residues. The trim removed 4 bases at V and 5 bases at J, leaving 5 bases unmatched. Germline V gives CDR1 MDHEN, CDR2 SYDVKM. The CDR3 here is CASSSGTGYETQYF. CDR3 coding DNA: TGTGCCAGCAGTTCTGGGACAGGGTATGAGACCCAGTACTTC.

The chain employs TRBV6-6 and TRBJ2-1, with D possibly TRBD1 on 5 matching bases. The V end was cut by 5 bases, the J end by 4 bases, with 15 bases between. Germline lookup yields CDR1 MNHNY and CDR2 SVGAGI (reference sequence). The CDR3 totals 15 residues. Here the CDR3 reads CASSQQEGRYNEQFF. The CDR3 bases are TGTGCCAGCAGTCAACAGGAAGGGCGATACAATGAGCAGTTCTTC.

With regard to this clone: Other nucleotide sequences from this sample produce the same CDR3. The V and J genes are TRBV5-1 and TRBJ1-5, with D unresolved. This CDR3 spans 15 amino acids. Germline values: CDR1 SGHRS, CDR2 YFSETQ. Trimming took 0 bases from V and 0 from J, leaving 7 bases between them. The CDR3 nucleotides read TGCGCCAGCAGCTTGGCAGCGGGTAGCAATCAGCCCCAGCATTTT. Translating gives CASSLAAGSNQPQHF.

The genes are TRBV28 and TRBJ1-3; 8 bases map to TRBD1. With 4 bases clipped from V and 4 bases from J, the junction kept 9 bases outside the gene matches. CDR1 is MDHEN and CDR2 is SYDVKM in the germline V gene. The CDR3 is 16 amino acids. This CDR3 is CASSYRYRGRGNTIYF. CDR3 DNA: TGTGCCAGCAGTTACAGATACAGGGGGAGAGGAAACACCATATATTTT.

V gene TRBV6-5 combines with J gene TRBJ1-6; no definite D call. Germline V CDR1 and CDR2: MNHEY, SVGAGI. The CDR3 has 14 residues. Trimming took 6 bases from V and 3 from J, leaving 9 bases between them. CDR3 sequence reads: CASSRTDYNSPLHF. DNA of the CDR3: TGTGCCAGCAGCCGAACAGACTATAATTCACCCCTCCACTTT.

The count of this clone is one. This chain connects TRBV5-6 to TRBJ1-1, with a possible D match to TRBD1 (6 bases). V lost 4 bases, J lost 0 bases, and 13 bases lay in between. This CDR3 contains 15 residues. Germline CDR1 SGHDT, CDR2 YYEEEE. The DNA of the CDR3 is TGTGCCAGCAGCCCGGGGGCAGGGATGAACACTGAAGCTTTCTTT. Encoded protein: CASSPGAGMNTEAFF.

This clone occurred once. The chain recombines TRBV7-9 with TRBJ1-2, with D unresolved. V lost 5 bases and J lost 2, with 9 bases in between. CDR3 length: 13 residues. Germline CDR1 is SEHNR and CDR2 is FQNEAQ (reference sequence). CDR3 residues: CASSPTENYGYTF. For the CDR3, the DNA is TGTGCCAGCAGCCCAACTGAGAACTATGGCTACACCTTC.

Remarks on this clone: One end of the junction does not line up with germline, which may come from a read error. The V and J genes are TRBV18 and TRBJ2-3; 13 bases line up with TRBD2. The CDR3 consists of 15 residues. Germline values: CDR1 KGHSH, CDR2 LQKENI. CDR3 amino acids: CAGSPGTSGIGTQYF. DNA of the CDR3: TGTGCCGGCTCACCTGGGACTAGCGGGATCGGTACGCAGTATTTT.

The rearrangement uses TRBV7-9 and TRBJ1-4; D not resolved. CDR1 is SEHNR, CDR2 FQNEAQ, per germline (reference sequence). The CDR3 extends over 14 amino acids. Trimming took 3 bases from V and 8 from J, leaving 13 bases between them. CDR3 in DNA: TGTGCCAGCAGCTTCCCAGACACAGCGGAAAAACTGTTTTTT. Translating it yields CASSFPDTAEKLFF.

The rearrangement joins TRBV7-2 to TRBJ1-4; D uncertain. The V gene's germline CDR1 is SGHTA and CDR2 FQGNSA. Between the trimmed V and J ends, which lost 1 base and 10 bases, there was a span of 13 bases. CDR3 size: 14 residues. This chain's CDR3 is CASSLDVEYGKLFF. The CDR3 DNA reads TGTGCCAGCAGCTTAGATGTAGAGTATGGAAAACTGTTTTTT.

The chain couples TRBV29-1 to TRBJ2-3, with 8 bases fitting TRBD2. CDR3 length equals 12 residues. Germline-derived CDR1 and CDR2 are SQVTM and ANQGSEA. The CDR3 DNA reads as TGCAGTGCGCGGGAGGAGTGGGATACGCAGTATTTT. This gives the protein CSAREEWDTQYF.

The rearrangement joins TRBV28 to TRBJ2-3, with D perhaps matching TRBD2 (6 bases). Germline loops: CDR1 MDHEN, CDR2 SYDVKM. V dropped 5 bases and J dropped 2 bases, with 17 bases sitting between them. There are 16 residues in the CDR3. The CDR3 loop is CASSTKHRGNTDTQYF. In DNA, the CDR3 is TGTGCCAGCAGTACTAAACACCGGGGGAACACAGATACGCAGTATTTT.

This chain's CDR3 is CASSLLFTAPNTGELFF. The CDR3 nucleotides are TGTGCCAGCAGCTTACTTTTTACAGCCCCGAACACCGGGGAGCTGTTTTTT. The chain is built from TRBV7-9 and TRBJ2-2; no firm D call. Germline loops: CDR1 SEHNR, CDR2 FQNEAQ (reference sequence). The germline V and J ends were trimmed by 2 bases and 0 bases, with 13 bases remaining between them. The CDR3 sequence is 17 residues long.

This clone was detected ten times or more. V usage is TRBV23-1 and J usage is TRBJ2-3, with 8 bases aligning to TRBD2. TRBV23-1 qualifies as an ORF whose function is uncertain. The CDR3 totals 14 residues. J was trimmed by 3 bases and V by 3 bases; bases with no gene match: 2. DNA for the CDR3: TGCGCCAGCAGTCAGAAGCGGGAGACAGATACGCAGTATTTT. Translation gives CASSQKRETDTQYF.

The V call is TRBV9, the J call TRBJ2-6; D remains ambiguous. The CDR3 has 16 residues. V was pared by 4 bases and J by 0 bases, with 11 bases between. Germline V gene data show CDR1 as SGDLS and CDR2 as YYNGEE. CDR3 loop: CASSLRWGSGANVLTF. CDR3 in DNA: TGTGCCAGCAGCCTCCGGTGGGGCTCTGGGGCCAACGTCCTGACTTTC.

The chain is built from TRBV7-9 and TRBJ1-4; 7 bases are shared with TRBD1. CDR3 length: 15 residues. Trimming removed 3 bases from V and 3 bases from J; junction bases left unmatched: 4. From germline, CDR1 is SEHNR and CDR2 FQNEAQ (reference sequence). The CDR3 coding sequence is TGTGCCAGCAGCTTGGGGACAGCGCCTAATGAAAAACTGTTTTTT. This encodes CASSLGTAPNEKLFF.

This sequence joins TRBV19 and TRBJ1-5, with 9 bases matching TRBD1. CDR3 length: 15 amino acids. CDR1 is LNHDA and CDR2 is SQIVND in the germline V gene (reference sequence). V trimming: 6 bases; J trimming: 4 bases; junction bases outside the gene matches: 7. The CDR3 region is CASSLTGGLNQPQHF. The CDR3 DNA is TGTGCCAGTAGCCTGACAGGGGGTTTGAATCAGCCCCAGCATTTT.

This clone has a handful of counts. This chain joins TRBV7-2 and TRBJ1-1; 8 positions agree with TRBD1. CDR3 length: 15 amino acids. J was trimmed by 0 bases and V by 4 bases; bases with no gene match: 4. Per the germline V gene, CDR1 is SGHTA and CDR2 is FQGNSA. The CDR3 DNA reads as TGTGCCAGCAGCTGGAAGGGACAGGTGAACACTGAAGCTTTCTTT. Its protein is CASSWKGQVNTEAFF.

The rearrangement links TRBV9 to TRBJ2-2, with D hard to call. The germline V gene encodes CDR1 SGDLS and CDR2 YYNGEE. V was pared by 0 bases and J by 8 bases, with 8 bases between. The CDR3 length is 13 residues. The CDR3 is CASSVDEWGELFF. The CDR3 coding sequence is TGTGCCAGCAGCGTAGATGAATGGGGGGAGCTGTTTTTT.

The chain recombines TRBV4-2 with TRBJ1-5; TRBD1 matches 7 bases. The CDR3 sequence is 15 residues long. The ends lost 4 bases at V and 5 bases at J; junction bases unmatched: 8. Germline loops: CDR1 LGHNA, CDR2 YNFKEQ. CDR3 bases: TGTGCCAGCAGCCCAGCTGCAGGGGGTCATCAGCCCCAGCATTTT. The encoded protein is CASSPAAGGHQPQHF.